The TCR beta chain under discussion was sequenced for a study of T cell clonality in common variable immunodeficiency. Notes on the study in general: CVID subjects showed higher TCRbeta clonality than healthy controls. Shared TCRbeta clones were fewer between CVID subjects than controls. Fewer deletions and N-nucleotide insertions were reportedly seen in common variable immunodeficiency TCR beta sequences.

This clone was counted ten times or more. Its antigen is undetermined. The sequence runs out 3 residues before the end of the CDR3; the remainder is reconstructed from the germline J gene. The CDR3 runs 15 residues. Germline-derived CDR1 and CDR2 are SGHTA and FQGNSA. Trimming stripped 1 base from V and 3 bases from J, with 9 bases between. CVID and control samples used equivalent genomic DNA input. Only in-frame clones appear in the TCRdb table, and some are missing; sequencing was by immunoSEQ multiplex PCR. The sample was found to contain more than 55,000 clones, and every one recurs. What was sequenced was peripheral blood mononuclear cells. This TCR came from a person aged 18 to 69 in good health. The chain recombines TRBV7-2 with TRBJ2-2; a weak D match, TRBD1 (5 bases). The CDR3 reads CASSLGNRYTGELFF. The part of the CDR3 DNA that was read is TGTGCCAGCAGCTTAGGTAACAGGTACACCGGGGAG.